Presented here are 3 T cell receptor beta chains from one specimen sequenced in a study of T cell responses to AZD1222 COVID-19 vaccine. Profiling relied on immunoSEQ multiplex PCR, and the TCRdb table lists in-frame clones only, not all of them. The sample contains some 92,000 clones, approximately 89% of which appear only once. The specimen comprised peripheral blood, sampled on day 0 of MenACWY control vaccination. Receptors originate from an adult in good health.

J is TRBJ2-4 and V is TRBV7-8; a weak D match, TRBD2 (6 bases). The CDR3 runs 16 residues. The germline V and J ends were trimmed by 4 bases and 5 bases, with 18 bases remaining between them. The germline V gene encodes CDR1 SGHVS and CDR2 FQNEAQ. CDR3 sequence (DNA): TGTGCCAGCAGCTGGGGGGTAGGGTGGTCCGAAAACATTCAGTACTTC. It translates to CASSWGVGWSENIQYF.

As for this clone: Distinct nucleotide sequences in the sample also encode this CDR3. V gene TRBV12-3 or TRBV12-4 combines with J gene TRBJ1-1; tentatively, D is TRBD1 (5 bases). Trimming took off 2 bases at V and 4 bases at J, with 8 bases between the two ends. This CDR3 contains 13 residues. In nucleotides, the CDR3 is TGTGCCAGCAGTTTACAGGGTTCCACTGAAGCTTTCTTT. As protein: CASSLQGSTEAFF.

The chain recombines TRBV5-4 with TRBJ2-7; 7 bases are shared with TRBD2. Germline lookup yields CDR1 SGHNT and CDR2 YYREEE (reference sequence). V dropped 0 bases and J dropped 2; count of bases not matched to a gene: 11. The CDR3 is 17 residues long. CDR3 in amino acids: CASSLAGGRPRTYEQYF. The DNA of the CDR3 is TGTGCCAGCAGCTTGGCCGGGGGGAGGCCTCGTACCTACGAGCAGTACTTC.